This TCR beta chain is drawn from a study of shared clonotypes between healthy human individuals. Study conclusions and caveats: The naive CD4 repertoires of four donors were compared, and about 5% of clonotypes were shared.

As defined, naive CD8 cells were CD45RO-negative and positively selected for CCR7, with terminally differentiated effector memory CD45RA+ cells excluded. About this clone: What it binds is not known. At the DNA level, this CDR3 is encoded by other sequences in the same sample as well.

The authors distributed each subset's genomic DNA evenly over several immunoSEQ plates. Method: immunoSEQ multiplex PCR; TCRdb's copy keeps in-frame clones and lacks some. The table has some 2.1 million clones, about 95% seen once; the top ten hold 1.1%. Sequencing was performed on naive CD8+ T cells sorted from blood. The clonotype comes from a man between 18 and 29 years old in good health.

The CDR3 DNA reads as TGCGCCAGCAGCCCAAGACGGGACAGCTACGAGCAGTACTTC. It translates to CASSPRRDSYEQYF. The rearrangement links TRBV4-1 to TRBJ2-7, with TRBD1 identical over 7 bases. CDR3 size: 14 residues. The V segment lost 4 bases and the J segment 3 bases; nucleotides outside the gene matches: 6. Germline V gives CDR1 MGHRA, CDR2 YSYEKL.